A selection of T cell receptor beta chains follows, all from one sample in a study of Ad26.COV2.S vaccination and SARS-CoV-2 variants. Method: immunoSEQ multiplex PCR; TCRdb's copy keeps in-frame clones and lacks some. Altogether about 350,000 clones are present, roughly 91% being singletons, with the ten largest covering just under 5%. Sequencing was performed on peripheral blood, taken in a trial of Ad26.COV2.S vaccine versus placebo. These receptors all come from a person between 18 and 60 years old who received the Ad26.COV2.S COVID-19 vaccine or a placebo. Each CDR3 is given with its conserved first and last residue. A D gene is named only where the DNA matches it firmly. Rows give clone size only sometimes, using once, few, many, or a class for an expanded clone.

CDR3 length: 11
clone size: few
J gene: TRBJ1-1
V gene: TRBV29-1
D gene: .
CDR3 protein: CSAGKNTEAFF
CDR3 DNA: TGCAGCGCTGGGAAAAACACTGAAGCTTTCTTT

CDR3 length: 12
clone size: .
J gene: TRBJ1-5
V gene: TRBV6-5
D gene: .
CDR3 protein: CASGQTNQPQHF
CDR3 DNA: TGTGCCAGCGGTCAGACCAATCAGCCCCAGCATTTT

CDR3 length: 14
clone size: once
J gene: TRBJ2-7
V gene: TRBV19
D gene: .
CDR3 protein: CASSIVGGTDEQYF
CDR3 DNA: TGTGCCAGTAGTATAGTAGGGGGTACGGACGAGCAGTACTTC

CDR3 length: 13
clone size: .
J gene: TRBJ2-7
V gene: TRBV5-1
D gene: .
CDR3 protein: CASSLNQANEQYF
CDR3 DNA: TGCGCCAGCAGCTTAAATCAGGCGAACGAGCAGTACTTC

CDR3 length: 13
clone size: .
J gene: TRBJ2-7
V gene: TRBV11-2
D gene: .
CDR3 protein: CASSRPDPYEQYF
CDR3 DNA: TGTGCCAGCAGTCGCCCGGATCCCTACGAGCAGTACTTC

CDR3 length: 13
clone size: .
J gene: TRBJ2-7
V gene: TRBV5-1
D gene: .
CDR3 protein: CASSLGGNYEQYF
CDR3 DNA: TGCGCCAGCAGCTTGGGGGGGAATTACGAGCAGTACTTC

CDR3 length: 13
clone size: .
J gene: TRBJ2-1
V gene: TRBV12-3/TRBV12-4
D gene: .
CDR3 protein: CASSSPSINEQFF
CDR3 DNA: TGTGCCAGCAGTTCGCCTTCTATCAATGAGCAGTTCTTC

CDR3 length: 14
clone size: .
J gene: TRBJ2-5
V gene: TRBV28
D gene: .
CDR3 protein: CASSPFGAGETQYF
CDR3 DNA: TGTGCCAGCAGTCCCTTTGGGGCGGGGGAGACCCAGTACTTC

CDR3 length: 15
clone size: .
J gene: TRBJ2-1
V gene: TRBV28
D gene: .
CDR3 protein: CASSFFQRSHNEQFF
CDR3 DNA: TGTGCCAGCAGTTTCTTTCAGCGATCCCACAATGAGCAGTTCTTC

CDR3 length: 16
clone size: .
J gene: TRBJ1-1
V gene: TRBV7-2
D gene: .
CDR3 protein: CASSLVGGTTNTEAFF
CDR3 DNA: TGTGCCAGCAGCTTAGTAGGGGGGACGACCAACACTGAAGCTTTCTTT

CDR3 length: 12
clone size: medium-sized
J gene: TRBJ1-2
V gene: TRBV10-2
D gene: .
CDR3 protein: CASRTGSSGYTF
CDR3 DNA: TGCGCCAGTAGAACAGGGAGTTCTGGCTACACCTTC

CDR3 length: 15
clone size: .
J gene: TRBJ2-1
V gene: TRBV5-1
D gene: TRBD2
CDR3 protein: CASSLDGGSYNEQFF
CDR3 DNA: TGCGCCAGCAGCTTAGACGGGGGGTCCTACAATGAGCAGTTCTTC

CDR3 length: 14
clone size: .
J gene: TRBJ1-2
V gene: TRBV20-1
D gene: .
CDR3 protein: CSAGDRAPNYGYTF
CDR3 DNA: TGCAGTGCTGGTGACAGAGCACCCAACTATGGCTACACCTTC

CDR3 length: 15
clone size: .
J gene: TRBJ2-3
V gene: TRBV5-1
D gene: .
CDR3 protein: CASSVQSISTDTQYF
CDR3 DNA: TGCGCCAGCAGCGTACAGTCAATTAGCACAGATACGCAGTATTTT

CDR3 length: 15
clone size: .
J gene: TRBJ2-1
V gene: TRBV6-4
D gene: TRBD2
CDR3 protein: CASSDSAGGGNEQFF
CDR3 DNA: TGTGCCAGCAGTGACTCAGCGGGAGGAGGCAATGAGCAGTTCTTC

CDR3 length: 15
clone size: few
J gene: TRBJ1-1
V gene: TRBV14
D gene: .
CDR3 protein: CASSQGQGLNTEAFF
CDR3 DNA: TGTGCCAGCAGCCAAGGGCAGGGTCTGAACACTGAAGCTTTCTTT

CDR3 length: 15
clone size: .
J gene: TRBJ2-3
V gene: TRBV20-1
D gene: TRBD2
CDR3 protein: CSASPSGRGTDTQYF
CDR3 DNA: TGCAGTGCTAGTCCTAGCGGGAGGGGCACAGATACGCAGTATTTT

CDR3 length: 14
clone size: once
J gene: TRBJ2-1
V gene: TRBV6-5
D gene: TRBD2
CDR3 protein: CASSWTSGINEQFF
CDR3 DNA: TGTGCCAGCAGTTGGACTAGCGGGATCAATGAGCAGTTCTTC

CDR3 length: 15
clone size: .
J gene: TRBJ2-1
V gene: TRBV5-6
D gene: TRBD1
CDR3 protein: CASSLVGQGAYEQFF
CDR3 DNA: TGTGCCAGCAGCTTGGTGGGACAGGGGGCATATGAGCAGTTCTTC

CDR3 length: 14
clone size: .
J gene: TRBJ1-1
V gene: TRBV27
D gene: .
CDR3 protein: CASNSAGVNTEAFF
CDR3 DNA: TGTGCCAGCAACTCGGCAGGGGTGAACACTGAAGCTTTCTTT

CDR3 length: 12
clone size: .
J gene: TRBJ1-5
V gene: TRBV28
D gene: .
CDR3 protein: CASSSPGRGKHF
CDR3 DNA: TGTGCCAGCAGCTCGCCGGGACGGGGAAAGCATTTT

CDR3 length: 15
clone size: .
J gene: TRBJ1-5
V gene: TRBV27
D gene: .
CDR3 protein: CASSFGAQGGSPQHF
CDR3 DNA: TGTGCCAGCAGTTTTGGGGCACAGGGAGGGAGTCCCCAGCATTTT

CDR3 length: 18
clone size: .
J gene: TRBJ2-2
V gene: TRBV25-1
D gene: TRBD2
CDR3 protein: CASSEGGLAGGRTGELFF
CDR3 DNA: TGTGCCAGCAGCGAAGGGGGTCTAGCGGGAGGTCGCACCGGGGAGCTGTTTTTT

CDR3 length: 14
clone size: .
J gene: TRBJ1-1
V gene: TRBV7-9
D gene: TRBD1
CDR3 protein: CASRSGQTNTEAFF
CDR3 DNA: TGTGCCAGCAGATCGGGACAGACGAACACTGAAGCTTTCTTT

CDR3 length: 13
clone size: .
J gene: TRBJ1-5
V gene: TRBV5-6
D gene: .
CDR3 protein: CASSLRGNQPQHF
CDR3 DNA: TGTGCCAGCAGCTTGCGAGGGAACCAGCCCCAGCATTTT

CDR3 length: 15
clone size: .
J gene: TRBJ1-2
V gene: TRBV27
D gene: TRBD1
CDR3 protein: CASSSPGQGFYGYTF
CDR3 DNA: TGTGCCAGCAGTTCGCCGGGACAGGGCTTCTATGGCTACACCTTC

CDR3 length: 15
clone size: .
J gene: TRBJ2-1
V gene: TRBV28
D gene: TRBD2
CDR3 protein: CASRGLAGGHNEQFF
CDR3 DNA: TGTGCCAGCAGGGGACTAGCGGGAGGCCACAATGAGCAGTTCTTC

CDR3 length: 14
clone size: .
J gene: TRBJ1-4
V gene: TRBV19
D gene: .
CDR3 protein: CASSIQIRDEKLFF
CDR3 DNA: TGTGCCAGTAGTATACAGATTCGGGACGAAAAACTGTTTTTT

CDR3 length: 14
clone size: .
J gene: TRBJ2-4
V gene: TRBV7-2
D gene: .
CDR3 protein: CASSLLGEENIQYF
CDR3 DNA: TGTGCCAGCAGCTTACTGGGAGAGGAAAACATTCAGTACTTC